A single sample gave rise to the 27 T cell receptor beta chains below, sequenced in a study of molecular identifiers for immune sequencing clone quantification. In TCRdb, the PCR reads were re-called with MiXCR into one record per CDR3 protein. The table has nearly 55,000 distinct CDR3 sequences, roughly 36% seen once. Source material: naive CD8+ T cells from blood, with Jurkat cell RNA spiked in. Specified subset: FACS-sorted CD8+CD4-CCR7+CD45RA+ naive T cells. Receptors originate from a human donor in good health. Some libraries in this study had Jurkat cell RNA spiked in.

With regard to this clonotype: A read error may be the cause here, since a much bigger clone is one base away. This sequence joins TRBV6-2 or TRBV6-3 and TRBJ2-5; 7 positions agree with TRBD2. The CDR3 has 14 amino acids. Trimming removed 5 bases from V and 4 bases from J; junction bases left unmatched: 7. Germline CDR1 is MNHEY and CDR2 is SVGEGT. The CDR3 region is CASSRKGGRETQYF. In DNA, the CDR3 is TGTGCCAGCAGTCGGAAGGGCGGGAGAGAGACCCAGTACTTC.

As for this clonotype: One base away lies a much larger clone, so this may be a sequencing read error. The chain recombines TRBV29-1 with TRBJ2-7; D gene uncertain. This CDR3 contains 13 residues. Germline values: CDR1 SQVTM, CDR2 ANQGSEA. CDR3 loop: CSVDVTDSFEQYF. DNA for the CDR3: TGCAGCGTTGACGTGACGGATTCCTTCGAGCAGTACTTC.

This clonotype was found a few times. V usage is TRBV11-2 and J usage is TRBJ2-6; 7 nucleotides line up with TRBD1. V was pared by 0 bases and J by 2 bases, with 10 bases of the junction left unmatched. This CDR3 comprises 19 residues. The germline V gene encodes CDR1 SGHAT and CDR2 FQNNGV. The DNA of the CDR3 is TGTGCCAGCAGCTTAGATTGGGACAGCTTGGAAGCTGGGGCCAACGTCCTGACTTTC. As protein: CASSLDWDSLEAGANVLTF.

On this clonotype: The junction shows a germline mismatch at one end, possibly a read error. This chain links TRBV19 with TRBJ2-3; D uncertain. The CDR3 is made up of 15 amino acids. The germline V gene has CDR1 LNHDA and CDR2 SQIVND (reference sequence). This chain's CDR3 is CASGIPAISTDTQYF. The CDR3 region has the DNA TGTGCCAGTGGTATCCCGGCTATTAGCACAGATACGCAGTATTTT.

Notes on this clonotype: Here the CDR3 omits its conserved ending phenylalanine or tryptophan, so a read error is the likely source. The V and J genes are TRBV20-1 and TRBJ2-7, with D possibly TRBD1 on 6 matching bases. The CDR3 runs 13 residues. Germline CDR1 and CDR2: DFQATT and SNEGSKA (reference sequence). This chain's CDR3 is CNAPDRRSYEQYS. The CDR3 nucleotides read TGCAATGCACCAGACAGGAGGTCCTACGAGCAGTACTCC.

Details on this clonotype: Given a much more abundant clone one base away, this may be a read error. V usage is TRBV20-1 and J usage is TRBJ2-7, with a weak D call TRBD1 (6 bases). Trimming pared 6 bases from V and 5 bases from J, leaving 17 bases between. The CDR3 extends over 13 amino acids. The germline CDR1 and CDR2 sequences are DFQATT and SNEGSKA (reference sequence). The CDR3 sequence: CSAGDTGWNEQYF. As DNA, the CDR3 is TGCAGTGCGGGAGATACAGGGTGGAACGAGCAGTACTTC.

The chain has TRBV6-6 and TRBJ2-2, with 14 bases identical to TRBD2. V shed 2 bases, J shed 3 bases, and the junction held 2 bases outside the gene matches. CDR3 length equals 17 residues. Germline CDR1 reads MNHNY; CDR2 reads SVGAGI (reference sequence). The CDR3 coding sequence is TGTGCCAGCAGTTACACGGGACTAGCGGGAGACACCGGGGAGCTGTTTTTT. This translates into CASSYTGLAGDTGELFF.

The table lists this clonotype with many counts. V gene TRBV20-1 combines with J gene TRBJ2-3, with D unresolved. Trimming took off 3 bases at V and 6 bases at J, with 4 bases between the two ends. The CDR3 contains 10 residues. The germline V gene has CDR1 DFQATT and CDR2 SNEGSKA (reference sequence). DNA of the CDR3: TGCAGTGCTAGCCAGGATACGCAGTATTTT. Translation gives CSASQDTQYF.

The chain recombines TRBV4-2 with TRBJ2-3, with TRBD1 as a possible D gene (6 bases). Trimming pared 1 base from V and 6 bases from J, leaving 17 bases between. Germline V gene lookup returns CDR1 LGHNA and CDR2 YNFKEQ. The CDR3 is 16 amino acids. CDR3 amino acids: CASSQGTQGSGDTQYF. The CDR3 DNA reads TGTGCCAGCAGCCAAGGGACACAGGGTTCTGGTGATACGCAGTATTTT.

On this clonotype itself: Possible read error: a much larger clone is one base away. No conserved phenylalanine or tryptophan ends this CDR3, so it is likely a read error. The chain combines TRBV5-6 with TRBJ2-2, with unresolved D. V lost 0 bases, J lost 0 bases, and 3 bases lay in between. Germline V CDR1 and CDR2: SGHDT, YYEEEE. The CDR3 sequence is 14 residues long. This CDR3 is CASSLVANTGELFV. The CDR3 region has the DNA TGTGCCAGCAGCTTGGTCGCGAACACCGGGGAGCTGTTTGTT.

This sequence joins TRBV27 and TRBJ1-1; 8 nucleotides align to TRBD1. Germline CDR1 is MNHEY and CDR2 is SMNVEV (reference sequence). With V trimmed by 3 bases and J by 4 bases, 4 bases remained unmatched. This CDR3 spans 14 amino acids. CDR3 region: CASSFRGHFTEAFF. The CDR3 bases are TGTGCCAGCAGTTTCAGGGGGCACTTCACTGAAGCTTTCTTT.

As to this clonotype: An end of the junction differs from the germline gene, which may be a read error. In DNA, the CDR3 is TGTGCCAGCAGCTTGAGAGGTGCTCAGATCCCTGGGACGAACACCGGGGAGCTGGTTTTT. Translating it yields CASSLRGAQIPGTNTGELVF. This sequence joins TRBV7-7 and TRBJ2-2, with D perhaps TRBD1 or TRBD2 (5 bases each). The CDR3 is made up of 20 amino acids. CDR1 and CDR2 (germline): SSHAT, FNYEAQ (reference sequence).

In regard to this clonotype: The CDR3 end shows no conserved phenylalanine or tryptophan, and so a read error is likely. The chain joins TRBV12-3 or TRBV12-4 to TRBJ2-7; the match to TRBD1 covers 9 bases. The CDR3 loop spans 15 amino acids. J was trimmed by 2 bases and V by 5 bases; bases with no gene match: 7. The DNA for the CDR3 is TGTGCCAGCAGTCGAGGACAGGGGAGCGCCTACGAGCAGTACTCC. This translates into CASSRGQGSAYEQYS.

This clonotype was seen a few times. The rearrangement links TRBV19 to TRBJ2-7, with 10 bases aligning to TRBD2. The germline V gene encodes CDR1 LNHDA and CDR2 SQIVND (reference sequence). V lost 6 bases and J lost 3; bases outside the gene matches: 5. The CDR3 is 14 amino acids. The CDR3 spells CASSAGTSVYEQYF. The DNA of the CDR3 is TGTGCCAGTAGCGCCGGGACTAGCGTCTACGAGCAGTACTTC.

A remark on this clonotype: This clone may be a read error of a much larger clone one base away. This chain connects TRBV28 to TRBJ2-5, with TRBD1 as a possible D gene (6 bases). Trimming took 9 bases from V and 7 from J, leaving 18 bases between them. Germline V gene sequence: CDR1 MDHEN, CDR2 SYDVKM. The CDR3 runs 13 residues. CDR3 residues: CARSTGSVGTQYF. For the CDR3, the DNA is TGTGCCAGAAGCACAGGGAGTGTCGGGACCCAGTACTTC. The entire variable domain, with the rest obtained from reference TRBV28 and TRBJ2-5, is as follows: DVKVTQSSRYLVKRTGEKVFLECVQDMDHENMFWYRQDPGLGLRLIYFSYDVKMKEKGDIPEGYSVSREKKERFSLILESASTNQTSMYLCARSTGSVGTQYFGPGTRLLVL.

This clonotype has ten or more counts. The chain carries TRBV7-9 and TRBJ2-3; D not resolved. CDR3 length: 14 residues. Germline CDR1 is SEHNR and CDR2 is FQNEAQ (reference sequence). V lost 4 bases and J 2 bases, leaving 10 bases between the germline ends. The DNA for the CDR3 is TGTGCCAGCAGCTCCAGTCCTTACACAGATACGCAGTATTTT. Translation: CASSSSPYTDTQYF.

The chain employs TRBV29-1 and TRBJ2-7, with no clear D. CDR3 length equals 13 residues. V shed 8 bases and J shed 0 bases, with 14 bases lying between them. The germline V gene has CDR1 SQVTM and CDR2 ANQGSEA. In DNA form, the CDR3 reads TGCAGCATCAAGAATTGGAGCTCCTACGAGCAGTACTTC. Protein sequence: CSIKNWSSYEQYF.

This clonotype turned up a few times. V and J are TRBV20-1 and TRBJ2-7; TRBD2 matches 9 bases. J lost 4 bases, V lost 3 bases, and 7 bases had no gene match. Germline values: CDR1 DFQATT, CDR2 SNEGSKA (reference sequence). The CDR3 covers 14 residues. This CDR3 is CSASASGNYYEQYF. The CDR3, as DNA: TGCAGTGCTAGTGCTAGCGGGAACTATTACGAGCAGTACTTC.

This clonotype was seen repeatedly, ten times or more. The chain links TRBV11-2 to TRBJ1-5, with D perhaps matching TRBD1 (6 bases). The CDR3 consists of 16 residues. Looked up from germline, CDR1 is SGHAT and CDR2 is FQNNGV. The V and J ends lost 1 base and 5 bases respectively, with 15 bases between them. This chain's CDR3 is CASSLGRGLGDQPQHF. CDR3 in DNA: TGTGCCAGCAGCTTAGGTCGGGGGCTAGGAGATCAGCCCCAGCATTTT.

This clonotype has more than one count but fewer than ten. The CDR3 region has the DNA TGTGCCAGCAGCTTGATCCTGGGAGGGGCGTACGAGCAGTACTTC. It specifies CASSLILGGAYEQYF. This chain joins TRBV5-6 and TRBJ2-7; 7 bases are a match to TRBD2. The V and J ends lost 1 base and 4 bases, in that order; junction bases with no gene match: 8. The CDR3 extends over 15 amino acids. The germline gives CDR1 SGHDT, CDR2 YYEEEE.

This clonotype is medium-sized by share. The V and J genes are TRBV4-1 and TRBJ2-7; D not certain. The CDR3 has 12 residues. The V end was cut by 1 base, the J end by 3 bases, with 4 bases between. Germline V gene lookup returns CDR1 MGHRA and CDR2 YSYEKL. The CDR3 region has the DNA TGCGCCAGCAGCCAAGGGGGCTACGAGCAGTACTTC. It codes for CASSQGGYEQYF.

The table lists this clonotype with a few counts. The chain uses TRBV4-2 and TRBJ2-1, with 12 positions matching TRBD2. The V gene end was trimmed by 3 bases and the J gene end by 12 bases; junction bases not matched to a gene: 12. Germline CDR1 is LGHNA and CDR2 is YNFKEQ. The CDR3 covers 16 residues. The CDR3 loop is CASSQAGTSGPGGQFF. Written as DNA, the CDR3 is TGTGCCAGCAGCCAGGCCGGGACTAGCGGGCCCGGAGGGCAGTTCTTC.

The sample holds one count of this clonotype. V gene TRBV5-1 combines with J gene TRBJ1-6, with D possibly matching TRBD1 (5 bases). The length of the CDR3 is 18 residues. The V and J ends lost 0 bases and 0 bases respectively, with 13 bases between them. Germline V gene sequence: CDR1 SGHRS, CDR2 YFSETQ. CDR3 in DNA: TGCGCCAGCAGCTTGGTGGGGCCCTACAGCTCCTATAATTCACCCCTCCACTTT. This sequence encodes CASSLVGPYSSYNSPLHF.

This clonotype was seen many times. The V call is TRBV19, the J call TRBJ2-5; TRBD2 might be the D (6 bases). Trimming took off 3 bases at V and 1 base at J, with 9 bases between the two ends. Looked up from germline, CDR1 is LNHDA and CDR2 is SQIVND (reference sequence). This CDR3 has 14 amino acids. CDR3: CASSMGGLQETQYF. The CDR3 bases are TGTGCCAGTAGTATGGGGGGTCTCCAAGAGACCCAGTACTTC.

Notes on this clonotype: The CDR3 does not end in the conserved phenylalanine or tryptophan, so this is likely a read error. The chain is built from TRBV4-3 and TRBJ2-7, with TRBD1 matching over 9 bases. CDR1 and CDR2 (germline): LGHNA, YSLEER. There are 15 residues in the CDR3. With V trimmed by 3 bases and J by 4 bases, 7 bases remained unmatched. CDR3: CASSQGSGQGYEQYL. DNA for the CDR3: TGCGCCAGCAGCCAGGGTTCGGGACAGGGTTACGAGCAGTACCTC.

V is TRBV12-3 or TRBV12-4 and J is TRBJ2-3; 10 bases match TRBD2. V was clipped by 4 bases and J by 2 bases; unmatched bases: 12. This CDR3 is 18 amino acids long. As DNA, the CDR3 is TGTGCCAGCAGTTCCACACCGGGACTAGCGACCTACACAGATACGCAGTATTTT. Translating gives CASSSTPGLATYTDTQYF.

The CDR3 sequence: CASSLLLAGADTQYF. Written as DNA, the CDR3 is TGTGCCAGCAGTTTACTTCTAGCGGGAGCTGATACGCAGTATTTT. The V and J genes are TRBV28 and TRBJ2-3, with 10 bases lining up with TRBD2. V shed 2 bases and J 6 bases; nucleotides not matched to a gene: 5. Germline V lookup: CDR1 MDHEN, CDR2 SYDVKM. This CDR3 contains 15 residues. The full variable domain, in which reference TRBV28 and TRBJ2-3 provide the parts outside the CDR3, is DVKVTQSSRYLVKRTGEKVFLECVQDMDHENMFWYRQDPGLGLRLIYFSYDVKMKEKGDIPEGYSVSREKKERFSLILESASTNQTSMYLCASSLLLAGADTQYFGPGTRLTVL.